A selection of T cell receptor beta chains follows, all from one sample in a study of early T cells in non-severe SARS-CoV-2 infection. TCRdb re-analysed the 5' RACE reads in MiXCR, keeping a single row per CDR3 protein. The sample shows 75,000 to 90,000 distinct CDR3 sequences, roughly 13% of them seen only once. Material for sequencing was whole blood. These receptors came from an adult who was a healthcare worker with PCR-confirmed SARS-CoV-2 infection or an uninfected control (not recorded which). CDR3s include the opening cysteine and the closing phenylalanine or tryptophan. Fields, in order: V gene, J gene, clone size, D gene, CDR3 protein, CDR3 DNA. D genes are given only for firm matches. Rows may omit the clone size; those that give it use once, few, many or a size class.

>TRBV28|TRBJ2-5|many|.
CASSLAQDAETQYF
TGTGCCAGCAGTTTGGCACAGGATGCAGAGACCCAGTACTTC
>TRBV12-3/TRBV12-4|TRBJ2-1|many|TRBD2
CASIGTSGRAASNEQFF
TGTGCCAGCATTGGGACTAGCGGGAGGGCCGCGTCGAATGAGCAGTTCTTC
>TRBV28|TRBJ1-5|many|.
CASSLLSSNQPQHF
TGTGCCAGCAGTTTATTGAGTAGCAATCAGCCCCAGCATTTT
>TRBV20-1|TRBJ2-7|few|TRBD2
CSARVGAGGPPYEQYF
TGCAGTGCTAGAGTAGGGGCGGGAGGGCCTCCCTACGAGCAGTACTTC
>TRBV7-9|TRBJ2-5|.|.
CASALDKVETQYF
TGTGCCAGCGCACTCGACAAGGTGGAGACCCAGTACTTC
>TRBV9|TRBJ2-1|few|.
CASSITEGVGDEQFF
TGTGCCAGCAGCATCACGGAGGGGGTAGGCGATGAGCAGTTCTTC
>TRBV4-3|TRBJ2-2|few|.
CASSQGLEVSGELFF
TGCGCCAGCAGCCAAGGACTAGAAGTCTCCGGGGAGCTGTTTTTT
>TRBV3-1|TRBJ2-2|.|.
CASQANTGELFF
TGTGCCAGCCAAGCTAACACCGGGGAGCTGTTTTTT
>TRBV28|TRBJ2-7|few|.
CASSPLGQGGDEQYF
TGTGCCAGCAGTCCCCTAGGACAGGGAGGGGACGAGCAGTACTTC
>TRBV7-2|TRBJ1-3|many|.
CASSSLGWNKGNTIYF
TGTGCCAGCAGCTCACTGGGGTGGAACAAGGGAAACACCATATATTTT
>TRBV4-2|TRBJ2-1|.|TRBD2
CASSQVAGGLNEQFF
TGTGCCAGCAGCCAAGTCGCGGGGGGGTTAAATGAGCAGTTCTTC
>TRBV6-5|TRBJ1-3|.|.
CASRSGDLSGNTIYF
TGTGCCAGCAGATCAGGGGACCTCTCTGGAAACACCATATATTTT
>TRBV6-5|TRBJ1-2|.|TRBD1
CASNNRGLGYTF
TGTGCCAGCAACAACAGGGGGCTTGGCTACACCTTC
>TRBV11-2|TRBJ2-3|few|.
CASSWATQGDTQYF
TGTGCCAGCAGTTGGGCAACCCAGGGGGATACGCAGTATTTT
>TRBV6-2/TRBV6-3|TRBJ2-5|few|.
CASSYGPILETQYF
TGTGCCAGCAGTTATGGCCCGATCCTAGAGACCCAGTACTTC
>TRBV29-1|TRBJ2-5|few|.
CSVEVVYKTQYF
TGCAGCGTTGAGGTTGTTTATAAGACCCAGTACTTC
>TRBV20-1|TRBJ1-2|many|.
CSARDQAENGYTF
TGCAGTGCTAGAGATCAGGCTGAAAATGGCTACACCTTC
>TRBV19|TRBJ2-2|.|.
CASSIRSRTGELFF
TGTGCCAGTAGTATTAGGTCTAGGACCGGGGAGCTGTTTTTT
>TRBV7-9|TRBJ1-2|many|.
CASSPTFSREGYTF
TGTGCCAGCAGCCCTACCTTTAGCAGGGAAGGCTACACCTTC
>TRBV11-2|TRBJ2-2|.|TRBD2
CASSYDWEGGELFF
TGTGCCAGCAGCTATGACTGGGAGGGCGGGGAGCTGTTTTTT
>TRBV20-1|TRBJ2-3|.|.
CSARDLLSARTDTQYF
TGCAGTGCTAGAGATCTTCTTAGCGCACGCACAGATACGCAGTATTTT
>TRBV6-2/TRBV6-3|TRBJ2-3|.|TRBD2
CASSHPGGADTQYF
TGTGCCAGCAGTCACCCGGGAGGTGCAGATACGCAGTATTTT
>TRBV15|TRBJ2-3|few|.
CATAETDTQYF
TGTGCCACAGCTGAGACAGATACGCAGTATTTT
>TRBV6-4|TRBJ2-3|few|TRBD2
CASSAGGLDTDTQYF
TGTGCCAGCAGTGCCGGAGGACTAGACACAGATACGCAGTATTTT
>TRBV12-5|TRBJ1-3|many|.
CASGSGNSGNTIYF
TGTGCTAGTGGTTCCGGAAACTCTGGAAACACCATATATTTT
>TRBV12-3/TRBV12-4|TRBJ1-1|few|.
CASAPEVNTEAFF
TGTGCCAGCGCCCCGGAGGTGAACACTGAAGCTTTCTTT
>TRBV6-6|TRBJ2-5|many|.
CASSYSPAAPHETQYF
TGTGCCAGCAGTTACTCCCCAGCGGCCCCCCACGAGACCCAGTACTTC
>TRBV7-2|TRBJ2-7|.|TRBD1
CASRLRDSRTYEQYF
TGTGCCAGCAGGCTCCGGGACAGCCGGACCTACGAGCAGTACTTC
>TRBV5-5|TRBJ2-7|few|.
CASNQDGLSYEQYF
TGTGCCAGCAACCAAGACGGGCTCTCCTACGAGCAGTACTTC
>TRBV5-1|TRBJ1-6|.|.
CASSLRFGDRQNSPLHF
TGCGCCAGCAGCTTGAGGTTCGGAGACAGGCAAAATTCACCCCTCCACTTT
>TRBV27|TRBJ2-5|few|TRBD2
CASSLVTSGGKETQYF
TGTGCCAGCAGTTTAGTAACTAGCGGGGGGAAAGAGACCCAGTACTTC
>TRBV7-9|TRBJ2-6|many|TRBD1
CATPIGTGDVLTF
TGTGCCACGCCGATCGGGACAGGCGACGTCCTGACTTTC
>TRBV12-3/TRBV12-4|TRBJ2-7|many|TRBD2
CASSHSGGTEQYF
TGTGCCAGCAGTCATAGCGGGGGAACCGAGCAGTACTTC